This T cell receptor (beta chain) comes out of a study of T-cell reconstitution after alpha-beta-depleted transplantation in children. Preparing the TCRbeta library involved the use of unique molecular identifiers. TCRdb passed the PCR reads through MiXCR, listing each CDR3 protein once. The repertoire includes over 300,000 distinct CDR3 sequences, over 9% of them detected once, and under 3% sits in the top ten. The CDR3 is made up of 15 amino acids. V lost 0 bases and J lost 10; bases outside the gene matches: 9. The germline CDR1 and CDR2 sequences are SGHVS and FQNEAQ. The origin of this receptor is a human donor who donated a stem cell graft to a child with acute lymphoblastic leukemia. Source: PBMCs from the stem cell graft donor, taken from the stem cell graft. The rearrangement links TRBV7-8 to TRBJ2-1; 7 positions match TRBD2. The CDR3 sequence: CASSLALGGAGEQFF. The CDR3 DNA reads TGTGCCAGCAGCTTAGCGCTGGGAGGGGCGGGGGAGCAGTTCTTC.